This T cell receptor beta chain was identified during a study of shared clonotypes between healthy human individuals. Overall study context: Used for every donor were three CD4 naive, three CD4 memory, two CD8 naive and one CD8 memory plate.

Produced via immunoSEQ multiplex PCR; TCRdb's table is partial and in-frame only. The sample has almost 700,000 clones, around 90% seen once. The CDR3 has 16 residues. The V end was cut by 1 base, the J end by 0 bases, with 10 bases between. CDR1 and CDR2 from the germline V gene are MGHDK and SYGVNS. Positive CCR7 selection of CD45RO-negative cells yielded the naive CD8 cells, and terminally differentiated effector memory CD45RA+ cells were excluded. The donors, healthy adults who were HIV-negative, had experienced no recent acute infections or vaccinations. The chain uses TRBV25-1 and TRBJ1-5; D may be TRBD1 (6 bases). The sequence was obtained from a young man in good health. The sequenced material came from naive CD8+ T cells sorted from blood. This CDR3 reads CASSESRGGSNQPQHF. The CDR3 nucleotides are TGTGCCAGCAGTGAATCAAGGGGGGGTAGCAATCAGCCCCAGCATTTT. Full variable domain (rest looked up from reference TRBV25-1 and TRBJ1-5): EADIYQTPRYLVIGTGKKITLECSQTMGHDKMYWYQQDPGMELHLIHYSYGVNSTEKGDLSSESTVSRIRTEHFPLTLESARPSHTSQYLCASSESRGGSNQPQHFGDGTRLSIL.